The next 32 T cell receptor beta chains were all read from a single sample in a study of T cell repertoires in cytomegalovirus infection. TCRdb recomputed calls from the reads with MiXCR, one row per CDR3 protein. The table shows 250,000 to 350,000 distinct CDR3 sequences, with about 25% occurring only once. Sequenced input: PBMCs. These receptors came from a human donor in good health (CMV status not recorded). Some clones in this sample may be carry-over from other donors' samples.

The chain recombines TRBV7-9 with TRBJ1-1; the D gene is possibly TRBD1 (5 bases). V dropped 5 bases and J dropped 11 bases, with 21 bases sitting between them. The CDR3 consists of 14 residues. Germline assignment: CDR1 SEHNR and CDR2 FQNEAQ (reference sequence). The CDR3 bases are TGTGCCAGCAGCCCGCGGGGCCTTCAGGATGGGGCTTTCTTT. Its protein is CASSPRGLQDGAFF.

This clonotype occurred a few times. The chain uses TRBV6-5 and TRBJ1-6; the D is unclear. The CDR3 is 15 residues long. Trimming took off 5 bases at V and 5 bases at J, with 13 bases between the two ends. Germline V CDR1 and CDR2: MNHEY, SVGAGI. The CDR3 DNA follows: TGTGCCAGCAGTGTCGACGGACGGGATAATTCACCCCTCCACTTT. Translated: CASSVDGRDNSPLHF.

This clonotype was counted a few times. J is TRBJ2-1 and V is TRBV6-1; tentative D call: TRBD2 (6 bases). Trimming removed 4 bases at V and 9 bases at J, with 19 bases between. Germline V gives CDR1 MNHNS, CDR2 SASEGT. The CDR3 contains 15 residues. CDR3 residues: CASSAGGAGRGEQFF. CDR3 nucleotides: TGTGCCAGCAGTGCTGGGGGAGCGGGTCGGGGTGAGCAGTTCTTC.

This clonotype was observed at least ten times. The rearrangement uses TRBV7-2 and TRBJ1-3, with D unclear. The CDR3 loop spans 17 amino acids. Germline V gives CDR1 SGHTA, CDR2 FQGNSA. The V end lost 5 bases, the J end lost 0 bases, and 17 bases lay between the germline ends. This CDR3 reads CASSTVGSSSSGNTIYF. The DNA of the CDR3 is TGTGCCAGCAGCACCGTCGGGAGTTCCTCCTCTGGAAACACCATATATTTT.

This clonotype has a handful of counts. J is TRBJ2-5 and V is TRBV28; tentative D call: TRBD2 (7 bases). This CDR3 spans 13 amino acids. The V end was cut by 2 bases, the J end by 7 bases, with 11 bases between. Germline CDR1 reads MDHEN; CDR2 reads SYDVKM. The DNA of the CDR3 is TGTGCCAGCAGTTTAACAGGGAGGGGGACCCAGTACTTC. As protein: CASSLTGRGTQYF.

This clonotype was seen repeatedly, ten times or more. The CDR3: CASSFPDRGIYEQYF. The CDR3 bases are TGTGCCAGCAGCTTTCCCGACAGGGGGATTTACGAGCAGTACTTC. V usage is TRBV7-2 and J usage is TRBJ2-7; 9 positions agree with TRBD1. The CDR3 runs to 15 residues. J gave up 4 bases and V 3 bases, and 7 bases lay outside the gene matches. In germline, CDR1 is SGHTA, CDR2 FQGNSA.

The table lists this clonotype with a few counts. The V and J genes are TRBV5-1 and TRBJ1-1; 9 positions agree with TRBD1. V was pared by 1 base and J by 4 bases, with 8 bases of the junction left unmatched. There are 16 residues in the CDR3. Germline-derived CDR1 and CDR2 are SGHRS and YFSETQ. The CDR3 here is CASSLMGTGYGTEAFF. In DNA, the CDR3 is TGCGCCAGCAGCTTGATGGGGACAGGGTATGGCACTGAAGCTTTCTTT.

This clonotype showed up many times. CDR3 coding DNA: TGTGCCAGCAGCTCCACCGGGACTAGCGGATACAATGAGCAGTTCTTC. Translation gives CASSSTGTSGYNEQFF. The chain joins TRBV7-2 to TRBJ2-1, with 11 nucleotides matching TRBD2. Germline loops: CDR1 SGHTA, CDR2 FQGNSA. The CDR3 runs to 16 residues. The junction had 6 bases not matched to a gene; V was cut back by 4 bases and J by 4 bases.

This clonotype was seen only a few times. J is TRBJ2-3 and V is TRBV6-1; 8 positions match TRBD1. This CDR3 contains 14 residues. After removal of 8 bases from V and 3 bases from J, the junction contained 7 bases not matched to a gene. Germline V gene lookup returns CDR1 MNHNS and CDR2 SASEGT. This CDR3 reads CASRRTGYTDTQYF. The CDR3 nucleotides are TGTGCCAGCCGCAGGACAGGGTATACAGATACGCAGTATTTT.

This rearrangement joins TRBV7-2 to TRBJ2-7; 7 bases agree with TRBD1. CDR1 and CDR2 (germline): SGHTA, FQGNSA. CDR3 size: 15 residues. J lost 0 bases, V lost 3 bases, and 5 bases had no gene match. Written as DNA, the CDR3 is TGTGCCAGCAGCTTCAGGGGGAGTTCCTCCTACGAGCAGTACGTC. Translating it yields CASSFRGSSSYEQYV.

This clonotype was counted only a few times. This chain connects TRBV5-4 to TRBJ1-1; D ambiguous. In germline, CDR1 is SGHNT, CDR2 YYREEE (reference sequence). The CDR3 consists of 12 residues. Trimming removed 3 bases at V and 8 bases at J, with 11 bases between. In DNA form, the CDR3 reads TGTGCCAGCAGCTGGGGTCTCGCAGAAGCTTTCTTT. This codes for CASSWGLAEAFF.

This clonotype occurred many times. The gene calls are TRBV7-9 and TRBJ2-3, with D maybe TRBD2 (6 bases). Looked up from germline, CDR1 is SEHNR and CDR2 is FQNEAQ (reference sequence). The CDR3 is 16 residues long. With 7 bases removed from V and 0 bases from J, the gap between germline ends came to 17 bases. CDR3 sequence reads: CASTLSGGESTDTQYF. As DNA, the CDR3 is TGTGCCAGCACCCTGTCCGGCGGGGAAAGCACAGATACGCAGTATTTT.

This clonotype was picked up a small number of times. The chain carries TRBV29-1 and TRBJ2-5; possible D gene TRBD2, 6 bases. The CDR3 loop spans 12 amino acids. Germline V CDR1 and CDR2: SQVTM, ANQGSEA. V gave up 5 bases and J gave up 1 base, with 8 bases separating them. The CDR3 DNA is TGCAGCGTTATTAGCGGCCAAGAGACCCAGTACTTC. Translating gives CSVISGQETQYF.

This clonotype was detected a few times. The CDR3 reads CASSLAQGAHQYF. CDR3 nucleotide sequence: TGTGCCAGCAGCTTAGCCCAGGGGGCTCATCAGTACTTC. This chain links TRBV7-9 with TRBJ2-5, with 8 bases fitting TRBD1. Trimming at V came to 0 bases and at J to 11 bases, leaving 5 bases not matched to a gene. Germline lookup yields CDR1 SEHNR and CDR2 FQNEAQ (reference sequence). The CDR3 has 13 amino acids.

The chain uses TRBV24-1 and TRBJ1-5; 8 nucleotides line up with TRBD1. V shed 4 bases, J shed 6 bases, and the junction held 13 bases outside the gene matches. This CDR3 contains 17 residues. Germline CDR1 reads KGHDR; CDR2 reads SFDVKD. This CDR3 is CATSDPNSGGAIQPQHF. CDR3 bases: TGTGCCACCAGTGACCCCAATTCAGGGGGCGCAATTCAGCCCCAGCATTTT.

This clonotype has a handful of counts. The gene calls are TRBV7-9 and TRBJ2-4, with D tentatively TRBD1 (7 bases). Trimming stripped 8 bases from V and 0 bases from J, with 20 bases between. Germline CDR1 is SEHNR and CDR2 is FQNEAQ (reference sequence). This CDR3 region has 17 residues. The CDR3 sequence: CASLKGGTASAKNIQYF. The CDR3 DNA is TGTGCCAGCCTCAAAGGGGGGACAGCCTCAGCCAAAAACATTCAGTACTTC.

This clonotype was seen many times. This chain joins TRBV7-2 and TRBJ2-3, with 9 bases fitting TRBD2. Looked up from germline, CDR1 is SGHTA and CDR2 is FQGNSA. The trim removed 5 bases at V and 3 bases at J, leaving 15 bases unmatched. CDR3 size: 18 residues. The DNA for the CDR3 is TGTGCCAGCAGCCCGCAACCTGTTGGCGGGAGGGCAACAGATACGCAGTATTTT. Translation: CASSPQPVGGRATDTQYF.

This clonotype was observed at least ten times. The genes are TRBV5-5 and TRBJ2-3; D assignment may be TRBD1 or TRBD2 (5 bases each). The CDR3 has 16 amino acids. V dropped 0 bases and J dropped 4 bases, with 15 bases sitting between them. Germline CDR1 and CDR2: SGHKS and YYEKEE (reference sequence). Here the CDR3 reads CASSLVGTAAPDTQYF. The CDR3 DNA reads TGTGCCAGCAGCTTGGTTGGGACCGCCGCCCCAGATACGCAGTATTTT.

In its sample, this clonotype was seen a few times. This chain connects TRBV29-1 to TRBJ2-2, with TRBD2 as a possible D gene (6 bases). The CDR3 spans 14 residues. The ends were cut back, 6 bases at V and 0 bases at J, with 11 bases in the middle. In germline, CDR1 is SQVTM, CDR2 ANQGSEA. The CDR3 region has the DNA TGCAGCGTCCTTGGAGGGGCGAACACCGGGGAGCTGTTTTTT. This gives the protein CSVLGGANTGELFF.

This chain uses TRBV6-6 with TRBJ2-3, with 13 nucleotides matching TRBD2. This CDR3 is 17 amino acids long. With 7 bases clipped from V and 6 bases from J, the junction kept 13 bases outside the gene matches. Germline CDR1 is MNHNY and CDR2 is SVGAGI (reference sequence). Here the CDR3 DNA reads TGTGCCAGCACCTCGCCCCATGGACTAGCGGGAGTTGATACGCAGTATTTT. Protein sequence: CASTSPHGLAGVDTQYF.

This clonotype was recorded at least ten times. V gene TRBV11-2 combines with J gene TRBJ1-6; 9 nucleotides line up with TRBD1. Germline values: CDR1 SGHAT, CDR2 FQNNGV. V lost 4 bases to trimming and J lost 6 bases; unmatched junction nucleotides: 19. The CDR3 contains 20 residues. The CDR3 spells CASSSSLGTGTFEGNSPLHF. The DNA of the CDR3 is TGTGCCAGCAGCTCCTCCCTCGGGACAGGGACCTTCGAGGGTAATTCACCCCTCCACTTT.

The chain couples TRBV29-1 to TRBJ2-3; D not resolved. The ends were cut back, 1 base at V and 7 bases at J, with 6 bases in the middle. CDR1 is SQVTM, CDR2 ANQGSEA, per germline. The CDR3 runs 11 residues. The CDR3 loop is CSVEVAYTQYF. The CDR3 nucleotides read TGCAGCGTTGAAGTTGCCTATACGCAGTATTTT.

The genes are TRBV4-2 and TRBJ1-3, with no clear D. Germline V CDR1 and CDR2: LGHNA, YNFKEQ. The CDR3 runs 13 residues. Trimming took 1 base from V and 4 from J, leaving 5 bases between them. In DNA form, the CDR3 reads TGTGCCAGCAGCCAAGTAATCGGAAACACCATATATTTT. Translation gives CASSQVIGNTIYF.

This clonotype occurred a few times. CDR3 sequence (DNA): TGTGCCAGTAGATACGACAGGGGTCGGGGCTACACCTTC. Encoded protein: CASRYDRGRGYTF. V usage is TRBV19 and J usage is TRBJ1-2; 8 bases map to TRBD1. CDR3 length: 13 residues. Germline V lookup: CDR1 LNHDA, CDR2 SQIVND (reference sequence). V lost 6 bases to trimming and J lost 8 bases; unmatched junction nucleotides: 8.

This clonotype was detected ten times or more. This chain connects TRBV7-2 to TRBJ1-5, with D tentatively TRBD1 (6 bases). Germline-derived CDR1 and CDR2 are SGHTA and FQGNSA. CDR3 length equals 13 residues. V was pared by 5 bases and J by 6 bases, with 11 bases between. The CDR3 protein is CASSPGTPQPQHF. The CDR3 coding sequence is TGTGCCAGCAGCCCCGGGACACCTCAGCCCCAGCATTTT. Combining the CDR3 with reference TRBV7-2 and TRBJ1-5 gives the whole variable domain GAGVSQSPSNKVTEKGKDVELRCDPISGHTALYWYRQSLGQGLEFLIYFQGNSAPDKSGLPSDRFSAERTGGSVSTLTIQRTQQEDSAVYLCASSPGTPQPQHFGDGTRLSIL.

The rearrangement joins TRBV4-1 to TRBJ1-2; perhaps TRBD1 as D (6 bases). Trimming cost V 1 base and J 7 bases, with 16 bases left between them. The CDR3 loop spans 15 amino acids. Germline V gene lookup returns CDR1 MGHRA and CDR2 YSYEKL. The CDR3 loop is CASSQAGGAPRGYTF. The CDR3 DNA sequence: TGCGCCAGCAGCCAAGCGGGGGGGGCGCCTCGTGGCTACACCTTC.

V gene TRBV4-3 combines with J gene TRBJ2-7, with 8 bases that match TRBD2. V lost 3 bases and J lost 2; bases outside the gene matches: 6. CDR3 length equals 15 residues. In germline, CDR1 is LGHNA, CDR2 YSLEER. CDR3 residues: CASSHRSGGAYEQYF. The CDR3 bases are TGCGCCAGCAGCCACCGGAGCGGGGGAGCCTACGAGCAGTACTTC.

The chain joins TRBV7-2 to TRBJ2-7, with 7 positions matching TRBD2. This CDR3 has 14 residues. V dropped 5 bases and J dropped 3; count of bases not matched to a gene: 7. Germline CDR1 SGHTA, CDR2 FQGNSA. In DNA form, the CDR3 reads TGTGCCAGCAGCCTCCGCGGGAGCATCTACGAGCAGTACTTC. It specifies CASSLRGSIYEQYF.

In this sample, this clonotype turned up many times. V is TRBV6-1 and J is TRBJ1-1; no reliable D call. CDR1 and CDR2 (germline): MNHNS, SASEGT. This CDR3 region has 13 residues. Trimming stripped 5 bases from V and 1 base from J, with 8 bases between. CDR3 DNA sequence: TGTGCCAGCAGTTTTGGGCCGAACACTGAAGCTTTCTTT. Protein: CASSFGPNTEAFF.

This clonotype occurred a few times. This rearrangement joins TRBV12-3 or TRBV12-4 to TRBJ2-7; TRBD1 or TRBD2 may be the D gene (5 bases each). The V and J ends lost 5 bases and 3 bases respectively, with 20 bases between them. The CDR3 loop spans 16 amino acids. Here the CDR3 reads CASSLISGRKNYEQYF. The CDR3 DNA is TGTGCCAGCAGTCTTATATCGGGACGGAAAAACTACGAGCAGTACTTC.

V usage is TRBV7-1 and J usage is TRBJ1-2; D not resolved. TRBV7-1 is an open reading frame whose function is uncertain. CDR3 length: 16 amino acids. V lost 2 bases, J lost 3 bases, and 16 bases lay in between. This CDR3 is CASSSPSRGEHYGYTF. CDR3 coding DNA: TGTGCCAGCAGCTCACCATCTCGTGGGGAGCACTATGGCTACACCTTC.

The V and J genes are TRBV7-2 and TRBJ2-3; D uncertain. This CDR3 contains 14 residues. The V gene lost 5 bases and the J gene lost 2 bases, with 11 bases spanning the gap. Germline CDR1 is SGHTA and CDR2 is FQGNSA. CDR3 nucleotide sequence: TGTGCCAGCAGCGGTGACTCGAACACAGATACGCAGTATTTT. It is translated as CASSGDSNTDTQYF. Using reference TRBV7-2 and TRBJ2-3 for the parts outside the CDR3, the full variable domain is GAGVSQSPSNKVTEKGKDVELRCDPISGHTALYWYRQSLGQGLEFLIYFQGNSAPDKSGLPSDRFSAERTGGSVSTLTIQRTQQEDSAVYLCASSGDSNTDTQYFGPGTRLTVL.